Listed here are 3 T cell receptor beta chains from one sample, sequenced in a study of T cells after yellow fever vaccination. MiXCR, run by TCRdb on the 5' RACE reads, gives a single entry per CDR3 protein. The sample carries hundreds of thousands of distinct CDR3 sequences, around an eighth recorded once. The sequences come from PBMCs, collected on the day of the yellow fever booster vaccination. The receptors here all came from a man aged 25-45 years who received the YFV17D yellow fever vaccine.

This clonotype was found a few times. The chain is built from TRBV5-1 and TRBJ2-4; TRBD2 agrees at 7 bases. Germline values: CDR1 SGHRS, CDR2 YFSETQ. This CDR3 comprises 12 residues. J gave up 8 bases and V 5 bases, and 4 bases lay outside the gene matches. This CDR3 reads CASRGLDDIQYF. CDR3 coding DNA: TGCGCCAGCAGAGGACTAGATGACATTCAGTACTTC.

This clonotype was seen more than once but under ten times. The chain uses TRBV5-4 and TRBJ2-3; 8 bases match TRBD1. CDR3 length equals 14 residues. The V gene's germline CDR1 is SGHNT and CDR2 YYREEE (reference sequence). V gave up 1 base and J gave up 3 bases; unmatched junction bases: 1. CDR3 sequence: CASSLRDRTDTQYF. CDR3 in DNA: TGTGCCAGCAGCTTGAGGGACAGGACAGATACGCAGTATTTT.

The chain couples TRBV3-1 to TRBJ2-5; 7 nucleotides align to TRBD2. The V gene's germline CDR1 is LGHDT and CDR2 YNNKEL (reference sequence). The CDR3 has 15 residues. The V and J ends lost 1 base and 3 bases, in that order; junction bases with no gene match: 5. As DNA, the CDR3 is TGTGCCAGCAGCCAAGGCACCGGGAGGAAAGAGACCCAGTACTTC. Its translation: CASSQGTGRKETQYF.